The 4 T cell receptor beta chains listed next were all sequenced from one sample in a study of cytomegalovirus exposure and HLA in healthy donors. Primers included in the PCR were 60 Vbeta and 13 Jbeta primers. Data came from immunoSEQ multiplex PCR; TCRdb stores just in-frame clones and leaves some out. The sample consists of about 130,000 clones, about 82% of them appearing once. The source material was PBMCs. Source of these receptors: a man younger than 45 in good health and CMV-seronegative.

The chain recombines TRBV4-3 with TRBJ1-4; 7 nucleotides match TRBD1. Germline V gives CDR1 LGHNA, CDR2 YSLEER. The CDR3 runs 15 residues. Losses at the gene ends were 4 bases for V and 6 bases for J; bases not matched to a gene: 8. In nucleotides, the CDR3 is TGCGCCAGCAGCCGTGGGACAGATCCGGATGAAAAACTGTTTTTT. Protein sequence: CASSRGTDPDEKLFF.

The rearrangement links TRBV7-6 to TRBJ2-2; TRBD1 matches at 10 bases. The germline V gene encodes CDR1 SGHVS and CDR2 FNYEAQ. The CDR3 has 16 amino acids. With 5 bases clipped from V and 6 bases from J, the junction kept 9 bases outside the gene matches. The CDR3 protein is CASSLRRDRGAGELFF. CDR3 DNA: TGTGCCAGCAGCCTTCGCCGGGACAGGGGAGCCGGGGAGCTGTTTTTT.

This clone was found a few times. The rearrangement joins TRBV29-1 to TRBJ2-1, with D possibly TRBD1 on 6 matching bases. Trimming pared 7 bases from V and 12 bases from J, leaving 16 bases between. The CDR3 length is 11 residues. Per germline, CDR1 SQVTM and CDR2 ANQGSEA. This CDR3 is CSAEGGTGQFF. The CDR3 bases are TGCAGCGCCGAAGGGGGTACCGGGCAGTTCTTC.

This chain uses TRBV6-1 with TRBJ2-7; maybe TRBD1 (5 bases). The V end was cut by 2 bases, the J end by 2 bases, with 7 bases between. The germline V gene encodes CDR1 MNHNS and CDR2 SASEGT. The CDR3 contains 13 residues. CDR3 residues: CASSEPGTYEQYF. The CDR3 DNA reads as TGTGCCAGCAGTGAACCAGGGACCTACGAGCAGTACTTC.